This entry concerns a single T cell receptor (beta chain). Its specificity is not known. This entry is derived from a study of memory CD4+ T cells and cytomegalovirus serostatus. Single viable CD3+CD4+CD8-CD45RO+ cells were sorted as the memory CD4+ T cells. General observations from the study: Repertoires predicted CMV serostatus with median bootstrapped AUC of about 0.94.

CDR1 and CDR2 (germline): LNHDA, SQIVND (reference sequence). The CDR3 covers 13 residues. Trimming removed 5 bases from V and 5 bases from J, with 12 bases in between. Assay: immunoSEQ multiplex PCR; the TCRdb copy retains only in-frame clones and omits some. This sample has roughly 49,000 clones, with 60% to 80% found just once. This TCR was recovered from an adult in good health and CMV-seronegative. Material for sequencing was memory CD4+ T cells from blood. This chain links TRBV19 with TRBJ1-1; no firm D call. CDR3 nucleotide sequence: TGTGCCAGTAGTGGGAAGGTGGGTACTGAAGCTTTCTTT. The encoded protein is CASSGKVGTEAFF.